The clone carrying this T cell receptor beta chain was recorded many times. The antigen is unknown. The data were obtained in a study of neurological immune-mediated disorders. Study-wide findings and caveats: Sharing of CDR3 amino acid sequences among expanded clones across subjects was absent, suggesting private repertoires in all groups.

PBMCs numbering 2 million and stored at -80 C yielded the unsorted libraries. The method for making cDNA was 5'RACE, and it used 10-nucleotide random UMIs. TCRdb analysed the 5' RACE reads with MiXCR anew, one entry per CDR3 protein. The top ten clones hold around 15% of a sample with fewer than 20,000 distinct CDR3 sequences, roughly 14% of them seen once. Trimming cost V 6 bases and J 5 bases; bases outside gene matches: 8. The CDR3 loop spans 14 amino acids. CDR1 LNHDA and CDR2 SQIVND come from the germline V gene (reference sequence). The TCR comes from a man aged 60 to 75 with HTLV-1-associated myelopathy (HAM/TSP). The rearrangement uses TRBV19 and TRBJ1-1; 8 positions agree with TRBD1. The sequenced material came from PBMCs. DNA of the CDR3: TGTGCCAGTAGCTCGACAGGGGCGGGAACTGAAGCTTTCTTT. Translating gives CASSSTGAGTEAFF.